Below, 10 T cell receptor beta chains from the same sample are listed, as sequenced in a study of blood T cell repertoires in COVID-19. The data were produced by immunoSEQ multiplex PCR, yet TCRdb's version contains in-frame clones alone and is incomplete. The table lists approximately 37,000 clones, roughly nine tenths of them singletons. Sequencing input: peripheral blood. The receptors here all came from a man aged 45-60 years with active COVID-19.

The chain carries TRBV7-9 and TRBJ1-2; 10 positions match TRBD1. The V segment lost 5 bases and the J segment 8 bases; nucleotides outside the gene matches: 11. Germline loops: CDR1 SEHNR, CDR2 FQNEAQ (reference sequence). CDR3 length: 15 amino acids. CDR3 in amino acids: CASSTRDRGLEGYTF. The CDR3 DNA follows: TGTGCCAGCAGCACCCGGGACAGGGGCTTGGAAGGCTACACCTTC.

The CDR3, as DNA: TGTGCCAGCAGCTTGGACTTAAAAGAGACCCAGTACTTC. It yields the protein CASSLDLKETQYF. V gene TRBV11-3 combines with J gene TRBJ2-5; D might be TRBD2 (5 bases). The CDR3 spans 13 residues. Germline CDR1 SGHNT, CDR2 YENEEA. Trimming pared 3 bases from V and 3 bases from J, leaving 8 bases between.

The V gene is TRBV6-2 or TRBV6-3, the J gene TRBJ2-3; D is perhaps TRBD1 (6 bases). The V gene's germline CDR1 is MNHEY and CDR2 SVGEGT. This CDR3 contains 18 residues. Trimming took off 4 bases at V and 4 bases at J, with 24 bases between the two ends. In nucleotides, the CDR3 is TGTGCCAGCAGTTTCTATATGTTAGGGGGAGTCTCCCCAGATACGCAGTATTTT. As protein: CASSFYMLGGVSPDTQYF.

This clone was seen a few times. The rearrangement joins TRBV3-1 (or the pseudogene TRBV3-2) to TRBJ2-1; D is ambiguous. In germline, CDR1 is LGHDT, CDR2 YNNKEL (reference sequence). This CDR3 has 18 residues. The V end was cut by 0 bases, the J end by 5 bases, with 20 bases between. The CDR3 DNA reads as TGTGCCAGCAGCCAAGAAGGAGTCGTAAGAGCCACAAACAATGAGCAGTTCTTC. Amino acid sequence: CASSQEGVVRATNNEQFF.

The chain has TRBV28 and TRBJ1-4, with D maybe TRBD1 (6 bases). V was shortened by 7 bases and J by 6 bases, with 21 bases between the two germline ends. The CDR3 is 16 residues long. From germline, CDR1 is MDHEN and CDR2 SYDVKM. This CDR3 is CASNQLEGRGHEKLFF. CDR3 DNA sequence: TGTGCCAGCAACCAACTCGAGGGCAGGGGCCATGAAAAACTGTTTTTT.

The rearrangement links TRBV6-5 to TRBJ2-1, with 8 bases identical to TRBD1. The CDR3 runs 15 residues. Germline V gives CDR1 MNHEY, CDR2 SVGAGI. V lost 11 bases to trimming and J lost 12 bases; unmatched junction nucleotides: 21. The CDR3 loop is CASWGPGQGEFGQFF. The CDR3 coding sequence is TGTGCCTCCTGGGGCCCAGGACAGGGCGAGTTTGGGCAGTTCTTC.

This clone was recorded once. The chain joins TRBV27 to TRBJ2-7; 11 bases map to TRBD2. This CDR3 contains 16 residues. Trimming removed 2 bases from V and 5 bases from J; junction bases left unmatched: 8. CDR1 and CDR2 (germline): MNHEY, SMNVEV (reference sequence). CDR3 loop: CASSLGLAGGQDEQYF. The CDR3 coding sequence is TGTGCCAGCAGTTTAGGGCTAGCGGGAGGCCAGGACGAGCAGTACTTC.

This clone was seen a single time. The chain is built from TRBV3-1 (or the pseudogene TRBV3-2) and TRBJ1-1, with D possibly being TRBD1 (5 bases). The CDR3 totals 12 residues. V was cut by 4 bases and J by 11 bases, with 14 bases left in between. The germline V gene has CDR1 LGHDT and CDR2 YNNKEL (reference sequence). CDR3 DNA: TGTGCCAGCAGCCGGGGCCTAGGACGCGCTTTCTTT. Translating it yields CASSRGLGRAFF.

On this clone itself: Distinct nucleotide sequences in the sample also encode this CDR3. The chain joins TRBV10-2 to TRBJ1-2; 7 positions match TRBD1. V trimming: 3 bases; J trimming: 3 bases; junction bases outside the gene matches: 1. The CDR3 extends over 13 amino acids. Germline V gene lookup returns CDR1 WSHSY and CDR2 SAAADI. DNA for the CDR3: TGCGCCAGCAGTGACAGGGGGGACTATGGCTACACCTTC. Translation: CASSDRGDYGYTF.

This chain joins TRBV11-2 and TRBJ2-1; 8 nucleotides match TRBD1. Germline CDR1 and CDR2: SGHAT and FQNNGV. The ends lost 5 bases at V and 9 bases at J; junction bases unmatched: 9. This CDR3 is built from 14 residues. CDR3 DNA sequence: TGTGCCAGCAGCCAGAGACAGGGGTTAGGTGAGCAGTTCTTC. It yields the protein CASSQRQGLGEQFF.